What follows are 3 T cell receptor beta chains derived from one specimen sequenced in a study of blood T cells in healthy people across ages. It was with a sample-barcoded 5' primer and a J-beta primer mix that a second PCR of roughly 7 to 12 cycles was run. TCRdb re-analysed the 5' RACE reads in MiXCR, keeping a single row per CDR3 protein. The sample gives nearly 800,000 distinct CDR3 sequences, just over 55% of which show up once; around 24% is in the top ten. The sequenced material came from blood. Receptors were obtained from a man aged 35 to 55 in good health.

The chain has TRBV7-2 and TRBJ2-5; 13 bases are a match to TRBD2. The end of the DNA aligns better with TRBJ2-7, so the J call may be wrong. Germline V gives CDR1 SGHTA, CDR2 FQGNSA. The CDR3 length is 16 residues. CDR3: CASSEGTSGEGYEQYF. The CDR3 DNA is TGTGCCAGCAGCGAGGGGACTAGCGGGGAGGGTTACGAGCAGTACTTC.

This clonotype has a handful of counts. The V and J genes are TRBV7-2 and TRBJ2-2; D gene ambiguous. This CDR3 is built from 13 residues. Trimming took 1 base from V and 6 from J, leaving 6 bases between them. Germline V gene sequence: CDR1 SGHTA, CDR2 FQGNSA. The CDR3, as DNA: TGTGCCAGCAGCTTAGGTGTTTCCGGGGAGCTGTTTTTT. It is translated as CASSLGVSGELFF.

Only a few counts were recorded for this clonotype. The CDR3 sequence: CASSYGLSGRASGANVLTF. In DNA, the CDR3 is TGTGCCAGCAGTTACGGGTTGAGCGGGAGGGCCTCTGGGGCCAACGTCCTGACTTTC. The chain uses TRBV6-5 and TRBJ2-6, with TRBD2 identical over 10 bases. The CDR3 is made up of 19 amino acids. Germline trimming cut 2 bases from V and 0 bases from J; bases unmatched to any gene: 7. The germline gives CDR1 MNHEY, CDR2 SVGAGI.